This T cell receptor (beta chain) originates from a study of blood T cells in healthy people across ages. For the second PCR, which ran for roughly 7 to 11 cycles, a sample-barcoded 5' primer and a J-beta primer mix were used. MiXCR, applied by TCRdb to the 5' RACE reads, yields one record per CDR3 protein. The repertoire holds around 1,000,000 distinct CDR3 sequences, with under 30% as singletons. This clonotype was seen more than once but under ten times. The CDR3 loop spans 15 amino acids. V dropped 0 bases and J dropped 3; count of bases not matched to a gene: 3. CDR1 MNHNY and CDR2 SVGAGI come from the germline V gene (reference sequence). Separately, the same data were catalogued under a study of T cells of mothers and their children. In that study: The yield was over 9 million TCR beta CDR3 reads from each mother and some 3 million from each child.

The sequenced material came from blood. The sequence derives from a girl aged 2 to 9 in good health. The rearrangement uses TRBV6-6 and TRBJ2-7, with 9 nucleotides matching TRBD1. CDR3 protein: CASSYSWTGDYEQYF. CDR3 coding DNA: TGTGCCAGCAGTTACTCGTGGACAGGGGACTACGAGCAGTACTTC.